This T cell receptor beta chain derives from a study of blood T cell repertoires in COVID-19. Recruited during active infection, patients (from Seattle) were subsequently followed longitudinally. CDR1 is LNHDA and CDR2 is SQIVND in the germline V gene (reference sequence). Trimming took off 4 bases at V and 4 bases at J, with 16 bases between the two ends. The CDR3 is 15 amino acids. Produced via immunoSEQ multiplex PCR; TCRdb's table is partial and in-frame only. The sample has approximately 200,000 clones, under 90% seen once; the top ten hold around 7.8%. The rearrangement uses TRBV19 and TRBJ2-5; possible D gene TRBD2, 7 bases. The specimen sequenced was peripheral blood. The receptor's source is a woman at least 80 years old with COVID-19, enrolled during active disease. The CDR3 loop is CASSTRRGAGETQYF. The CDR3 coding sequence is TGTGCCAGTAGTACGCGCCGGGGGGCAGGAGAGACCCAGTACTTC.